Included here is one TCR beta chain sequence, with context. Each CDR3 protein gets one entry after TCRdb re-called the 5' RACE reads with MiXCR. The sample lists 200,000 to 250,000 distinct CDR3 sequences, around a tenth occurring once. The data are from a study of T-cell memory formation after mild COVID-19. Germline CDR1 DFQATT, CDR2 SNEGSKA (reference sequence). The CDR3 contains 12 residues. V dropped 3 bases and J dropped 8 bases, with 11 bases sitting between them. The chain couples TRBV20-1 to TRBJ2-1, with a tentative D call TRBD1 (6 bases). The TCR was taken from a man aged 18-30 years who had mild COVID-19 (a few samples of this study predate the infection). Cell type and time point are not known. Sequencing was done on a sample of PBMCs or a T cell subset sorted from them (not recorded which). The CDR3 bases are TGCAGTGCTAGTCAGGGGATGGATGAGCAGTTCTTC. Translating it yields CSASQGMDEQFF.